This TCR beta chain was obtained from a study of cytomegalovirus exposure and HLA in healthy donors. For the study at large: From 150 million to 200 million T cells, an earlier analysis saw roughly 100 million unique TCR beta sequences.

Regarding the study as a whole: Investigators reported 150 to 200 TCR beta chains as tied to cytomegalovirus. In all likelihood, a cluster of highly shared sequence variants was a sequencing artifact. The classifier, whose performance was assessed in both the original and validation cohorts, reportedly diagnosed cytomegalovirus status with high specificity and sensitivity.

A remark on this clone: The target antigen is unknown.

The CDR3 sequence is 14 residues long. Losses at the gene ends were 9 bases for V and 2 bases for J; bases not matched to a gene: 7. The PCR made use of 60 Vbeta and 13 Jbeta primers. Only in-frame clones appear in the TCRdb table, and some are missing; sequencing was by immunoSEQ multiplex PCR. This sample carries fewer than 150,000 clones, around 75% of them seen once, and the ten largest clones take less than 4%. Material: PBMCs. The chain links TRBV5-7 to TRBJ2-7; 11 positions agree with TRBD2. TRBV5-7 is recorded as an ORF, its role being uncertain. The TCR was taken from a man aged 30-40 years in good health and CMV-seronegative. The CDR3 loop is CATPPGLAAYEQYF. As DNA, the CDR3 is TGTGCCACTCCACCGGGACTAGCGGCCTACGAGCAGTACTTC.